This T cell receptor (beta chain) was captured in a study of early T cells in non-severe SARS-CoV-2 infection. Study outcomes and limitations: CD4 and private specificities were missed by VDJdb matching, which favored anti-spike CD8 responses.

TCRdb passed the 5' RACE reads through MiXCR, listing each CDR3 protein once. The repertoire includes roughly 99,000 distinct CDR3 sequences, 12% of them detected once, and approximately 4% sits in the top ten. This clonotype was observed a handful of times. Its target is unknown. Germline V gives CDR1 SGDLS, CDR2 YYNGEE. With V trimmed by 3 bases and J by 2 bases, 4 bases remained unmatched. The CDR3 is 14 amino acids. This sequence originates from an adult who was a healthcare worker with PCR-confirmed SARS-CoV-2 infection or an uninfected control (not recorded which). The sample here was whole blood, taken at baseline. The chain couples TRBV9 to TRBJ1-2; 7 nucleotides align to TRBD1. The CDR3 DNA sequence: TGTGCCAGCAGCGCAGAACAGGGGAACTATGGCTACACCTTC. Translation gives CASSAEQGNYGYTF.